The 25 T cell receptor beta chains given below trace back to one sample, sequenced in a study of T-cell reconstitution after alpha-beta-depleted transplantation in children. This sample's TCRbeta library carried unique molecular identifier barcodes. MiXCR, applied by TCRdb to the PCR reads, yields one record per CDR3 protein. This sample yields some 640,000 distinct CDR3 sequences, of which roughly 17% are seen a single time; 1.1% belongs to the top ten. Sequences were derived from PBMCs from the stem cell graft donor, sampled from the stem cell graft. The receptors derive from a human donor who donated a stem cell graft to a child with acute myeloid leukemia.

This chain links TRBV7-2 with TRBJ1-4; 8 nucleotides line up with TRBD1. The junction had 5 bases not matched to a gene; V was cut back by 5 bases and J by 6 bases. This CDR3 spans 14 amino acids. Looked up from germline, CDR1 is SGHTA and CDR2 is FQGNSA. The CDR3: CASSPQGVYEKLFF. CDR3 bases: TGTGCCAGCAGCCCACAGGGGGTCTATGAAAAACTGTTTTTT.

This clonotype was seen many times. The rearrangement joins TRBV7-2 to TRBJ2-5, with 7 bases aligning to TRBD2. The V gene's germline CDR1 is SGHTA and CDR2 FQGNSA. The CDR3 covers 17 residues. The V segment lost 0 bases and the J segment 5 bases; nucleotides outside the gene matches: 12. The CDR3 bases are TGTGCCAGCAGCTTAGCCTTCCCAGGGAGGGGTGTGGAGACCCAGTACTTC. This encodes CASSLAFPGRGVETQYF.

This clonotype was seen many times. The J gene is TRBJ2-1, the V gene TRBV5-6; D perhaps matches TRBD2 (6 bases). CDR1 is SGHDT, CDR2 YYEEEE, per germline. With 5 bases removed from V and 4 bases from J, the gap between germline ends came to 10 bases. The CDR3 has 13 residues. This CDR3 is CASSATRYNEQFF. As DNA, the CDR3 is TGTGCCAGCAGTGCGACTAGATACAATGAGCAGTTCTTC.

This clonotype was found a few times. This chain uses TRBV12-3 or TRBV12-4 with TRBJ2-2; D unresolved. Trimming pared 4 bases from V and 6 bases from J, leaving 9 bases between. This CDR3 has 13 amino acids. CDR3 nucleotides: TGTGCCAGCAGTTCTAGAAATTCCGGGGAGCTGTTTTTT. It encodes CASSSRNSGELFF.

This clonotype was observed at least ten times. The genes are TRBV20-1 and TRBJ2-2; D not resolved. This CDR3 is 15 amino acids long. The V gene's germline CDR1 is DFQATT and CDR2 SNEGSKA (reference sequence). The ends were cut back, 0 bases at V and 4 bases at J, with 12 bases in the middle. DNA for the CDR3: TGCAGTGCTAGAGATCGAACACAGTTCACCGGGGAGCTGTTTTTT. Translated, it gives CSARDRTQFTGELFF.

V is TRBV28 and J is TRBJ2-3; 9 bases agree with TRBD2. V shed 6 bases, J shed 2 bases, and the junction held 9 bases outside the gene matches. The V gene's germline CDR1 is MDHEN and CDR2 SYDVKM. The CDR3 is 16 residues long. The CDR3 region has the DNA TGTGCCAGCAGCAATTGGGCGGGGGGGCTCACAGATACGCAGTATTTT. Translating it yields CASSNWAGGLTDTQYF. Full variable domain (outside the CDR3, taken from reference TRBV28 and TRBJ2-3): DVKVTQSSRYLVKRTGEKVFLECVQDMDHENMFWYRQDPGLGLRLIYFSYDVKMKEKGDIPEGYSVSREKKERFSLILESASTNQTSMYLCASSNWAGGLTDTQYFGPGTRLTVL.

The rearrangement joins TRBV2 to TRBJ2-1, with 7 bases that match TRBD2. The CDR3 has 16 amino acids. V shed 0 bases and J 12 bases; nucleotides not matched to a gene: 14. Germline assignment: CDR1 SNHLY and CDR2 FYNNEI. As DNA, the CDR3 is TGTGCCAGCAGTGAAGCCCGGGTCCAGGGAGGGCATGGGCAGTTCTTC. Protein sequence: CASSEARVQGGHGQFF.

This clonotype was picked up many times. The rearrangement joins TRBV29-1 to TRBJ2-5; D possibly corresponds to TRBD2 (5 bases). V was shortened by 4 bases and J by 5 bases, with 17 bases between the two germline ends. This CDR3 comprises 14 residues. Per the germline V gene, CDR1 is SQVTM and CDR2 is ANQGSEA. The CDR3 nucleotides read TGCAGCGTTGGTCAAGGAGCTAGCACGGAGACCCAGTACTTC. Its protein product is CSVGQGASTETQYF.

V gene TRBV7-9 combines with J gene TRBJ1-2, with D unresolved. The CDR3 length is 11 residues. Trimming left V 8 bases short and J 7 bases short, with 11 bases between. Germline V gene data show CDR1 as SEHNR and CDR2 as FQNEAQ (reference sequence). CDR3 coding DNA: TGTGCCAGCGGAGCCTTTTCTGGCTACACCTTC. Translated: CASGAFSGYTF.

This clonotype was recorded many times. The CDR3 is CASSFGRGGYGYTF. As DNA, the CDR3 is TGTGCCAGCAGTTTTGGGAGAGGTGGCTATGGCTACACCTTC. V and J are TRBV12-3 or TRBV12-4 and TRBJ1-2, with D hard to call. The CDR3 is 14 amino acids. Trimming cost V 3 bases and J 4 bases, with 12 bases left between them.

V gene TRBV7-8 combines with J gene TRBJ2-2; D ambiguous. The V end lost 4 bases, the J end lost 4 bases, and 10 bases lay between the germline ends. The germline gives CDR1 SGHVS, CDR2 FQNEAQ. This CDR3 is 14 amino acids long. DNA for the CDR3: TGTGCCAGCAGCTCGGGCCTACCCACCGGGGAGCTGTTTTTT. Translated: CASSSGLPTGELFF.

This clonotype was picked up many times. The chain couples TRBV29-1 to TRBJ2-7; D unclear. This CDR3 is 12 amino acids long. The V and J ends lost 4 bases and 0 bases respectively, with 7 bases between them. Germline loops: CDR1 SQVTM, CDR2 ANQGSEA. This CDR3 reads CSVGPSSYEQYF. Written as DNA, the CDR3 is TGCAGCGTTGGGCCATCCTCCTACGAGCAGTACTTC.

This clonotype was observed at least ten times. CDR3: CSAPPISLGSYNEQFF. CDR3 DNA: TGCAGTGCTCCTCCGATCTCCTTAGGCTCCTACAATGAGCAGTTCTTC. The chain employs TRBV20-1 and TRBJ2-1, with D unclear. Germline-derived CDR1 and CDR2 are DFQATT and SNEGSKA (reference sequence). This CDR3 is built from 16 residues. Trimming pared 5 bases from V and 0 bases from J, leaving 17 bases between.

This clonotype came up many times. The genes are TRBV5-1 and TRBJ2-1; 7 bases are a match to TRBD2. V lost 0 bases to trimming and J lost 5 bases; unmatched junction nucleotides: 5. The germline gives CDR1 SGHRS, CDR2 YFSETQ. The CDR3 runs 15 residues. Written as DNA, the CDR3 is TGCGCCAGCAGCTTGGGACTAGCCACCCACAATGAGCAGTTCTTC. The encoded protein is CASSLGLATHNEQFF. Together with reference TRBV5-1 and TRBJ2-1, the CDR3 gives the full variable domain: KAGVTQTPRYLIKTRGQQVTLSCSPISGHRSVSWYQQTPGQGLQFLFEYFSETQRNKGNFPGRFSGRQFSNSRSEMNVSTLELGDSALYLCASSLGLATHNEQFFGPGTRLTVL.

The chain links TRBV12-3 or TRBV12-4 to TRBJ1-5; D perhaps matches TRBD1 (5 bases). The ends were cut back, 2 bases at V and 5 bases at J, with 10 bases in the middle. This CDR3 has 14 residues. CDR3 in DNA: TGTGCCAGCAGTTTATTTCAGGGCTATCAGCCCCAGCATTTT. Amino acid sequence: CASSLFQGYQPQHF.

This clonotype was seen at least ten times. The chain uses TRBV13 and TRBJ2-7, with no clear D. From germline, CDR1 is PRHDT and CDR2 FYEKMQ (reference sequence). The length of the CDR3 is 11 residues. V was cut by 1 base and J by 6 bases, with 4 bases left in between. CDR3 in DNA: TGTGCCAGCAGCTTAGCCAGCGAGCAGTACTTC. Its translation is CASSLASEQYF.

V gene TRBV10-2 combines with J gene TRBJ1-2; maybe TRBD1 (6 bases). The CDR3 is made up of 13 amino acids. Trimming stripped 4 bases from V and 6 bases from J, with 12 bases between. Germline V gene data show CDR1 as WSHSY and CDR2 as SAAADI. The CDR3 loop reads CASSAGQFNGYTF. In nucleotides, the CDR3 is TGCGCCAGCAGTGCCGGACAGTTCAATGGCTACACCTTC.

This clonotype came up a few times. The V call is TRBV7-2, the J call TRBJ2-4; tentatively, D is TRBD1 (5 bases). Per the germline V gene, CDR1 is SGHTA and CDR2 is FQGNSA. Trimming pared 4 bases from V and 3 bases from J, leaving 13 bases between. The CDR3 is 15 amino acids. The CDR3 bases are TGTGCCAGCAGCTCGCAGGGAATTAACAAAAACATTCAGTACTTC. Encoded protein: CASSSQGINKNIQYF. Full variable domain (rest looked up from reference TRBV7-2 and TRBJ2-4): GAGVSQSPSNKVTEKGKDVELRCDPISGHTALYWYRQSLGQGLEFLIYFQGNSAPDKSGLPSDRFSAERTGGSVSTLTIQRTQQEDSAVYLCASSSQGINKNIQYFGAGTRLSVL.

This clonotype was counted at least ten times. This chain connects TRBV10-3 to TRBJ2-7; unclear D gene. The CDR3 consists of 11 residues. Germline V gene lookup returns CDR1 ENHRY and CDR2 SYGVKD. V shed 4 bases and J shed 5 bases, with 6 bases lying between them. The CDR3 loop reads CAISVGHEQYF. The CDR3 DNA sequence: TGTGCCATCAGTGTTGGACACGAGCAGTACTTC.

The V and J genes are TRBV7-9 and TRBJ2-7, with a tentative D call TRBD2 (6 bases). Germline V gene data show CDR1 as SEHNR and CDR2 as FQNEAQ (reference sequence). CDR3 length equals 14 residues. Trimming cost V 5 bases and J 0 bases, with 11 bases left between them. The DNA of the CDR3 is TGTGCCAGCAGCACCTGGGGGGACTCCTACGAGCAGTACTTC. Residues: CASSTWGDSYEQYF.

This clonotype was detected many times. This sequence joins TRBV20-1 and TRBJ1-1, with TRBD1 matching 8 bases. Germline V gives CDR1 DFQATT, CDR2 SNEGSKA (reference sequence). The ends lost 5 bases at V and 1 base at J; junction bases unmatched: 6. CDR3 size: 14 residues. The CDR3 bases are TGCAGTGCTCTCAGAGGGACAGGGAACACTGAAGCTTTCTTT. Protein sequence: CSALRGTGNTEAFF.

CDR3 loop: CASSSTGKAQHF. The CDR3 DNA reads TGTGCCAGCAGCTCCACAGGGAAAGCCCAGCATTTT. The chain recombines TRBV7-2 with TRBJ1-5; a weak D match, TRBD1 (6 bases). The V and J ends lost 4 bases and 11 bases respectively, with 12 bases between them. The CDR3 has 12 residues. Germline CDR1 SGHTA, CDR2 FQGNSA.

At least ten counts were recorded for this clonotype. This chain links TRBV5-1 with TRBJ2-7; D gene uncertain. The CDR3 loop spans 14 amino acids. Germline lookup yields CDR1 SGHRS and CDR2 YFSETQ. The germline V and J ends were trimmed by 0 bases and 5 bases, with 12 bases remaining between them. This CDR3 reads CASSLDTALDEQYF. As DNA, the CDR3 is TGCGCCAGCAGCTTGGATACAGCTTTGGACGAGCAGTACTTC.

The chain recombines TRBV7-2 with TRBJ2-3, with 9 bases identical to TRBD2. Germline V gene lookup returns CDR1 SGHTA and CDR2 FQGNSA. CDR3 length: 15 residues. V gave up 4 bases and J gave up 6 bases; unmatched junction bases: 8. The CDR3 sequence is CASSSEAAGGDTQYF. CDR3 DNA sequence: TGTGCCAGCAGCTCAGAGGCGGCGGGGGGGGATACGCAGTATTTT.

This clonotype was seen at least ten times. The J gene is TRBJ1-1, the V gene TRBV20-1; D not resolved. The V gene's germline CDR1 is DFQATT and CDR2 SNEGSKA (reference sequence). The CDR3 is 13 amino acids. With 4 bases removed from V and 1 base from J, the gap between germline ends came to 10 bases. The CDR3 nucleotides read TGCAGTGCTACCGGAAGAGGGAACACTGAAGCTTTCTTT. It encodes CSATGRGNTEAFF.